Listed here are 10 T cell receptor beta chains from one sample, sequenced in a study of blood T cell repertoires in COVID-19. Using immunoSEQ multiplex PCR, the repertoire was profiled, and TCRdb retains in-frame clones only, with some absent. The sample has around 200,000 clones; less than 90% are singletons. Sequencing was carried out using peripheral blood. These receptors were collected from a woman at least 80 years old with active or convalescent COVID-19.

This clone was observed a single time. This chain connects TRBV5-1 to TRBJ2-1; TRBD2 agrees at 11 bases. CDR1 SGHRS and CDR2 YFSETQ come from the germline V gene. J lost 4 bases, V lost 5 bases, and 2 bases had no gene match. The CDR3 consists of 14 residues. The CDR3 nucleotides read TGCGCCAGCAGACTAGCGGGGGATTACAATGAGCAGTTCTTC. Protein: CASRLAGDYNEQFF. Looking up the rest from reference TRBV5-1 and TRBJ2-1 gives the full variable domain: KAGVTQTPRYLIKTRGQQVTLSCSPISGHRSVSWYQQTPGQGLQFLFEYFSETQRNKGNFPGRFSGRQFSNSRSEMNVSTLELGDSALYLCASRLAGDYNEQFFGPGTRLTVL.

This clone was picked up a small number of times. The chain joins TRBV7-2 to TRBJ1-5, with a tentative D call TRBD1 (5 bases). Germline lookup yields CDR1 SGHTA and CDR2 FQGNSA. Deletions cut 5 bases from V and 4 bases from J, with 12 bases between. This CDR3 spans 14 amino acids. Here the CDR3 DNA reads TGTGCCAGCAGCCCGGTCAGGGAAAATCAGCCCCAGCATTTT. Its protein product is CASSPVRENQPQHF.

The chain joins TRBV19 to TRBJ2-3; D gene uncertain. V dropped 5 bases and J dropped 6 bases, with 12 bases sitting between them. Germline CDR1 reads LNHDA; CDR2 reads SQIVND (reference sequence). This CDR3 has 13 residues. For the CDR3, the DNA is TGTGCCAGTAGTCCCTCCTACTTGGATACGCAGTATTTT. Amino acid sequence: CASSPSYLDTQYF. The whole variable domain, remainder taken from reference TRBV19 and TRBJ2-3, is DGGITQSPKYLFRKEGQNVTLSCEQNLNHDAMYWYRQDPGQGLRLIYYSQIVNDFQKGDIAEGYSVSREKKESFPLTVTSAQKNPTAFYLCASSPSYLDTQYFGPGTRLTVL.

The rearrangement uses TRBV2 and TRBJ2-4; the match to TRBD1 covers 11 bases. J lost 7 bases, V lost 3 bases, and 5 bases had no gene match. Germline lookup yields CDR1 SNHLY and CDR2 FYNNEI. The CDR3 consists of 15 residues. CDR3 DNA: TGTGCCAGCAGTGACTCGGGGACAGGGGGGAACATTCAGTACTTC. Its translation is CASSDSGTGGNIQYF.

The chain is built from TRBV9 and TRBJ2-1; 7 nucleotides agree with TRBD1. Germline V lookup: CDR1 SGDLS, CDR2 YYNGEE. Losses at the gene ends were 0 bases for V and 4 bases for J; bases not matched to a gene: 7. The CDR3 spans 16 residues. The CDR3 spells CASSVAAGGIYNEQFF. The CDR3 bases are TGTGCCAGCAGCGTAGCGGCAGGGGGAATTTACAATGAGCAGTTCTTC.

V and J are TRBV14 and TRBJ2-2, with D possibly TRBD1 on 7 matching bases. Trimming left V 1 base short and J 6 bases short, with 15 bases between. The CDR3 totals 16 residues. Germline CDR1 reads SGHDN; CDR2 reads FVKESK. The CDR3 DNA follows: TGTGCCAGCAGCCAAGGACTGACAGGGAGGTCCGGGGAGCTGTTTTTT. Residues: CASSQGLTGRSGELFF.

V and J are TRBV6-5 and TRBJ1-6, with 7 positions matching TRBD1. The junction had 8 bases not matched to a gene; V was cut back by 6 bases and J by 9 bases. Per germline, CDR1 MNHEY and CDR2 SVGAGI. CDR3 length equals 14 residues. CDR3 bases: TGTGCCAGCAGGGCGACAGGGATTGGTTCACCCCTCCACTTT. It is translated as CASRATGIGSPLHF.

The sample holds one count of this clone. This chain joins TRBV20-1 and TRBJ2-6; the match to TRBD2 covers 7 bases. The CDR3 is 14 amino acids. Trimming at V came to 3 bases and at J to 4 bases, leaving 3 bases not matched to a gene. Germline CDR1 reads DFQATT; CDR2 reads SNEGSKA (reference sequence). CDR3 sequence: CSASSGRGANVLTF. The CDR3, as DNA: TGCAGTGCTAGTTCCGGGAGGGGGGCCAACGTCCTGACTTTC.

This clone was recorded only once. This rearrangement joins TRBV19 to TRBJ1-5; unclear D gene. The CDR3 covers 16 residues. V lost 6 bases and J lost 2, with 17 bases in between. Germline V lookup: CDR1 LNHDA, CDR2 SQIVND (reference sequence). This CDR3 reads CASRKARGDGNQPQHF. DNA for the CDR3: TGTGCCAGTAGGAAAGCACGGGGAGATGGCAATCAGCCCCAGCATTTT.

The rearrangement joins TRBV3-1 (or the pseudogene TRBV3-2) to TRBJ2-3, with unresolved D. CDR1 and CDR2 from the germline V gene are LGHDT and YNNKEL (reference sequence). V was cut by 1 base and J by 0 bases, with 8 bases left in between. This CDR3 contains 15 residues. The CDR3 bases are TGTGCCAGCAGCCAAGCCCCCTATAGCACAGATACGCAGTATTTT. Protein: CASSQAPYSTDTQYF.